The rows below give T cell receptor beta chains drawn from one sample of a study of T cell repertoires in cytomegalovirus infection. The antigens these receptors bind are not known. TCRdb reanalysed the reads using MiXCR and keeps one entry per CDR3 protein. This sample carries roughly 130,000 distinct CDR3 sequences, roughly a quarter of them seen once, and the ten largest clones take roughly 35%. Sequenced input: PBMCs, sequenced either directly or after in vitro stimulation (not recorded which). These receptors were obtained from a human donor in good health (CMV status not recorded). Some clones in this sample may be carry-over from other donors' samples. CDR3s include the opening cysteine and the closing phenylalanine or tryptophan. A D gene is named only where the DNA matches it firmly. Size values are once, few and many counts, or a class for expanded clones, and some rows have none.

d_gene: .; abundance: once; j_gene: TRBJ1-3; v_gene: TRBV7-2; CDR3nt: TGTGCCAGCAGCTTAGTTGACACCATATATTTT; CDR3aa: CASSLVDTIYF
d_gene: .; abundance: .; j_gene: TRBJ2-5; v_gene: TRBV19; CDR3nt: TGTGCCAGTAGTACTTTCCTCGGGGGCGGAGAGACCCAGTACTTC; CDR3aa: CASSTFLGGGETQYF
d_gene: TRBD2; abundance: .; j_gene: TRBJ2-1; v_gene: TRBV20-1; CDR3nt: TGCAGTGCTCTCCGGACTAGCGGGAGGGCCGGGAATGAGCAGTTCTTC; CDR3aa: CSALRTSGRAGNEQFF
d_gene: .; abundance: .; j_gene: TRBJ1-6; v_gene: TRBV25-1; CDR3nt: TGTGCCAGCAGACCGGGGGGGTTTAATTCACCCCTCCACTTT; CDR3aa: CASRPGGFNSPLHF
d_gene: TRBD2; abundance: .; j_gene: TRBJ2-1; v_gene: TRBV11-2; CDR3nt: TGTGCCAGCAGCCATTTTGGACTAGCGGGCGCCCCAGAGGATGAGCAGTTCTTC; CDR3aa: CASSHFGLAGAPEDEQFF
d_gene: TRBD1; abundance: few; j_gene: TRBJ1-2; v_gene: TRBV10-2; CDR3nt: TGCGCCAGCAGGAAATCACAGGGGAGCTATGGCTACACCTTC; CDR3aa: CASRKSQGSYGYTF
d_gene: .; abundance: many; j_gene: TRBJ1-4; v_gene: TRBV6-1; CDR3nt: TGTGCCAGCAGTCAGGACTTAAATGAAAAACTGTTTTTT; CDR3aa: CASSQDLNEKLFF
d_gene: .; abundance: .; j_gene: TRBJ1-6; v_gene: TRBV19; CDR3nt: TGTGCCAGTAGGGCCGGAGCGGGAGGACCCCTCCACTTT; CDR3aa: CASRAGAGGPLHF
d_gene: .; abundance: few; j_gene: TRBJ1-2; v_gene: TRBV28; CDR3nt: TGTGCCAGCAGTCCGACTCTTATGGGCTACACCTTC; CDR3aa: CASSPTLMGYTF
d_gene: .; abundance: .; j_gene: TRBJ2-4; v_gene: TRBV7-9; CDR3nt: TGTGCCAGCAGCTTATCGGGAGCCAAAAACATTCAGTACTTC; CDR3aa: CASSLSGAKNIQYF
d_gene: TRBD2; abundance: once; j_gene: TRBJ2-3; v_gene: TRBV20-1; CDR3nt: TGCAGTGCTAGAGTACCAGCGGGAGGGGGCACAGATACGCAGTATTTT; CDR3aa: CSARVPAGGGTDTQYF
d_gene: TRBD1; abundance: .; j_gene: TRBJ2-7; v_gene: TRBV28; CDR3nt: TGTGCCAGCAGGACAATCGGGACAGCATGGGAGCAGTACTTC; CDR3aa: CASRTIGTAWEQYF
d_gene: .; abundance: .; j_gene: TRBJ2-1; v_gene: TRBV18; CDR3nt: TGTGCCAGCTCACCAAAGTTTAGGGAATACAATGAGCAGTTCTTC; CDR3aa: CASSPKFREYNEQFF
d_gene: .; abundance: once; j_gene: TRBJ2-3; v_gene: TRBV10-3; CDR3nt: TGTGCCATCAGTGATTGGGGGACCACAGATACGCAGTATTTT; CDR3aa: CAISDWGTTDTQYF
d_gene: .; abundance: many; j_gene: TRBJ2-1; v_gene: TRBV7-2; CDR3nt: TGTGCCAGCAGCTTCTTGGATACTGGTGAGCAGTTCTTC; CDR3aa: CASSFLDTGEQFF
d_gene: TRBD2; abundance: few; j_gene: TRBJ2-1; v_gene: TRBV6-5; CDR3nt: TGTGCCAGCAGTCCACAAAACGGACTAGCGGGAGGGTTGTACAATGAGCAGTTCTTC; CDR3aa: CASSPQNGLAGGLYNEQFF
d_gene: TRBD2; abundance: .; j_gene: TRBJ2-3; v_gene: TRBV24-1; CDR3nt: TGTGCCACCAGTGATTGGGCGGGAGTTAGCACAGATACGCAGTATTTT; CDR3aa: CATSDWAGVSTDTQYF
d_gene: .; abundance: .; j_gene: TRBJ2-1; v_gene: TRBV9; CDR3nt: TGTGCCAGCAGCGTAGGTCTAGATAACCACAATGAGCAGTTCTTC; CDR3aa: CASSVGLDNHNEQFF
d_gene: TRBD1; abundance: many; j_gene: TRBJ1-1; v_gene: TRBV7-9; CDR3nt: TGTGCCAGCAGCTTGCCGACAGGGATGAACACTGAAGCTTTCTTT; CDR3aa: CASSLPTGMNTEAFF
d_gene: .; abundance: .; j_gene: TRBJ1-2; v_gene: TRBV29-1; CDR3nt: TGCAGCGTTGTCGGGGGGGCGCAGTATGGCTACACCTTC; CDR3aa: CSVVGGAQYGYTF
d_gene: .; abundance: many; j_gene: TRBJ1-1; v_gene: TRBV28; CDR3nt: TGTGCCAGCAGCGACAGGCCGAACACTGAAGCTTTCTTT; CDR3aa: CASSDRPNTEAFF
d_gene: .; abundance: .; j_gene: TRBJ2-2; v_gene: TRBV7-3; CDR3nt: TGTGCCAGCAGCAGTAGTTTGAACACCGGGGAGCTGTTTTTT; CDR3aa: CASSSSLNTGELFF
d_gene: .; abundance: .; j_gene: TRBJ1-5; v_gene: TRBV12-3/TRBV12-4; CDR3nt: TGTGCCAGCAGTTATGGTCGACATGGAAATCAGCCCCAGCATTTT; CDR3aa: CASSYGRHGNQPQHF
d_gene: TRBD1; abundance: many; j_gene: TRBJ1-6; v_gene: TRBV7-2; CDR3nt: TGTGCCAGCAGCCCGCGCGGACAGGGAGCAAATTCACCCCTCCACTTT; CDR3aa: CASSPRGQGANSPLHF
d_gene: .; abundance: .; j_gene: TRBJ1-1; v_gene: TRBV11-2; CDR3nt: TGTGCCAGCAGCTTCGAATCAACTGAAGCTTTCTTT; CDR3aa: CASSFESTEAFF
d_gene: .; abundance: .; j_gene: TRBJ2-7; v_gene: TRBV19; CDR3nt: TGTGCCAGTAACCCGGGGCTAGAGGTTTACGAGCAGTACTTC; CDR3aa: CASNPGLEVYEQYF
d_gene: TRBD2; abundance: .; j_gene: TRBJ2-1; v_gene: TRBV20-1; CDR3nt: TGCAGTGCCCTGGGACTAGCGGGAGTTTACAATGAGCAGTTCTTC; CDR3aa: CSALGLAGVYNEQFF
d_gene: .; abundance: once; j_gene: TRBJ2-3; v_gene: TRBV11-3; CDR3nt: TGTGCCAGCAGCGCTCACACTACTCCAGATACGCAGTATTTT; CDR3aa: CASSAHTTPDTQYF
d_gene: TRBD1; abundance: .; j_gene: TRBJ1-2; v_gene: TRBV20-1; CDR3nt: TGCAGTGCTAGAGATAAGGCAGGGGGCTATGGCTACACCTTC; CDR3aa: CSARDKAGGYGYTF
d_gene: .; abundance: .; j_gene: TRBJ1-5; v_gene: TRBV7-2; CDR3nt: TGTGCCAGCAGCTTAGTAGGAATGAGCAATCAGCCCCAGCATTTT; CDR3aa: CASSLVGMSNQPQHF
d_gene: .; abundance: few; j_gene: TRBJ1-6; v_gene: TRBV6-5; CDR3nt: TGTGCCAGCAGTTACAGGGATAATTCACCCCTCCACTTT; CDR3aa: CASSYRDNSPLHF
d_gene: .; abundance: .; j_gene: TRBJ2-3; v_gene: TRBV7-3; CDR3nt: TGTGCCAGCAGCCAGGGCCCGGGACAATATCCCGATACGCAGTATTTT; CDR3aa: CASSQGPGQYPDTQYF
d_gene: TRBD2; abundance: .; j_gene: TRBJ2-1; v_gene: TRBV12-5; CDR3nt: TGTGCTAGTGGTTGGGCGGGAGGCAATGAGCAGTTCTTC; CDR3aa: CASGWAGGNEQFF
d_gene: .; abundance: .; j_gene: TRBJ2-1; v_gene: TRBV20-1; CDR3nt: TGCAGTGCTAGGGACGCATTGGGGTATGAGCAGTTCTTC; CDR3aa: CSARDALGYEQFF
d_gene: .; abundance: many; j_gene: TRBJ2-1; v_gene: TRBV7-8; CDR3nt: TGTGCCAGCAGCTTAGTGGCAGTCCCTACAATAGAGCAGTTCTTC; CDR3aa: CASSLVAVPTIEQFF
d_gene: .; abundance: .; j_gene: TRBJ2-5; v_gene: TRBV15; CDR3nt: TGTGCCACCAGCAGAGATTTCAGCCAAGAGACCCAGTACTTC; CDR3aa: CATSRDFSQETQYF
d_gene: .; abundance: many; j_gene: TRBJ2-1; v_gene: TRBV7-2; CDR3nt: TGTGCCAGCAGCTTACTATCCGGGACCCTGGGAAGCTCCTACAATGAGCAGTTCTTC; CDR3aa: CASSLLSGTLGSSYNEQFF
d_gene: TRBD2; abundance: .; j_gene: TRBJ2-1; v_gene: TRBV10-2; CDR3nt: TGCGCCAGCAGTGAGTCAGGGACTAGCGGGTCCGGGGCGCAGTTCTTC; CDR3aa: CASSESGTSGSGAQFF
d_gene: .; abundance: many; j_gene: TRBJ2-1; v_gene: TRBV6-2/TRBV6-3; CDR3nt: TGTGCCAGCAACCCCACAGATTCCTCCTACAATGAGCAGTTCTTC; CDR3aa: CASNPTDSSYNEQFF
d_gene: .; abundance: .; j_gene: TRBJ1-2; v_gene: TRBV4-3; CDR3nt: TGCGCCAGCAGCCAAGAAGAACGGCAGACCTATGGCTACACCTTC; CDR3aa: CASSQEERQTYGYTF
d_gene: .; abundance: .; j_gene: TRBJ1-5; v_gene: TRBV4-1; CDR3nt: TGCGCCAGCAGCCAAGATAGGGGCCAACGGAGCAATCAGCCCCAGCATTTT; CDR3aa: CASSQDRGQRSNQPQHF
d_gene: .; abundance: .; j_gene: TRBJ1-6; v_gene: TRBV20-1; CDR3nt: TGCAGTGCTAGAGATCAAGGCAGGGTGGGATATAATTCACCCCTCCACTTT; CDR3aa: CSARDQGRVGYNSPLHF
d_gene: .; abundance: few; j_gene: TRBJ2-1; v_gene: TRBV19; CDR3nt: TGTGCCAGTAGTATAGCCCGTTACAATGAGCAGTTCTTC; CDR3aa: CASSIARYNEQFF
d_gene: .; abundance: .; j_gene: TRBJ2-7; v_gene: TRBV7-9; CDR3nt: TGTGCCAGCAGCCCCGGGGGACAAGCCTACGAGCAGTACTTC; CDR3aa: CASSPGGQAYEQYF
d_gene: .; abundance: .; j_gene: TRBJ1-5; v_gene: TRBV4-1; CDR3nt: TGCGCCAGCAGCCAAGGGGCAGGTAATCAGCCCCAGCATTTT; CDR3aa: CASSQGAGNQPQHF
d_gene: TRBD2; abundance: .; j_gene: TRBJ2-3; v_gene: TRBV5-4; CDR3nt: TGTGCCAGCAGCTTAGGGACTAGCGGTAGCACAGATACGCAGTATTTT; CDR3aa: CASSLGTSGSTDTQYF
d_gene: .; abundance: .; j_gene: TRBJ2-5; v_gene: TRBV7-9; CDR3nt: TGTGCCAGCAGCTTAGAAACGACGGAGACCCAGTACTTC; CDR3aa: CASSLETTETQYF
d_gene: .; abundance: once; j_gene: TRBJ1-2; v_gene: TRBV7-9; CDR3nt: TGTGCCAGCAGCTTAGCGGTCGGCGGCTCTGGCTACACCTTC; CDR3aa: CASSLAVGGSGYTF